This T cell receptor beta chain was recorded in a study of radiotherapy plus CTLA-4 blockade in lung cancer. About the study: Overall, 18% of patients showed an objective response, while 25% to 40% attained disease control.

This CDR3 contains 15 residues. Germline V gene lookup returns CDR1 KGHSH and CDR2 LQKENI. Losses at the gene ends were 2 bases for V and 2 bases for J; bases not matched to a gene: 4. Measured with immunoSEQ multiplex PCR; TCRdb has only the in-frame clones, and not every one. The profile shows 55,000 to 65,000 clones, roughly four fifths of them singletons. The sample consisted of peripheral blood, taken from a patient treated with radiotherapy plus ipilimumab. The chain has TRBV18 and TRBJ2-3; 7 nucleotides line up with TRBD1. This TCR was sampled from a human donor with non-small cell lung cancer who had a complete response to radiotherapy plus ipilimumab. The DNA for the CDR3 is TGTGCCAGCTCACCAGACAGGGTGAACACAGATACGCAGTATTTT. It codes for CASSPDRVNTDTQYF.